This is a list of T cell receptor beta chains from one sample in a study of cytomegalovirus exposure and HLA in healthy donors. The repertoire was sequenced with immunoSEQ multiplex PCR; TCRdb's copy has only in-frame clones and lacks some. Of approximately 100,000 clones listed, around nine tenths are singletons. Sequenced input: PBMCs. The receptors stem from a man aged 25 to 40 in good health and CMV-seropositive. Both conserved end residues are trimmed from each CDR3. A D gene is named only where the DNA matches it firmly.

TRBV7-8 | TRBD1 | ASSSGQGRNYGYT
TRBV6-5 | . | ASSSRGVNSPLH
TRBV7-2 | TRBD1 | ASSLRQGANYGYT
TRBV5-1 | . | ASAFQSEQY
TRBV30 | TRBD1 | AWSPGQGAVGYT
TRBV7-9 | . | ASSFALDNEQF
TRBV5-1 | . | ASSFGGLAYNEQF
TRBV7-2 | . | ASSLALFSSYEQY
TRBV19 | TRBD1 | ASSIVGWGQAQNTEAF
TRBV27 | TRBD2 | ASSSPGAAGQETQY
TRBV2 | TRBD1 | ASAGGTGNYGYT
TRBV5-4 | TRBD1 | ASSPGQGRETQY
TRBV28 | TRBD1 | ASRQGGALTTNEKLF
TRBV6-1 | TRBD2 | AAGGSGAIDTQY
TRBV19 | TRBD1 | ASSRGTGDTGELF
TRBV5-1 | . | ASRPQPGVEGNTIY
TRBV6-1 | . | ASSVPAQY
TRBV28 | . | ASSYRGQPNEQY
TRBV27 | . | ASGPTGISYEQY
TRBV6-6 | . | ASRPNTGWGRYEQY
TRBV9 | TRBD1 | ASSVGVRGRSGGTEAF
TRBV6-6 | . | ASSHIADSNQPQH
TRBV5-1 | . | ASSLGQVAEGYT
TRBV7-7 | . | ASSLSGDYEQY
TRBV2 | TRBD1 | ATSGTGNEKLF
TRBV5-4 | . | ASSLGQRNYGYT
TRBV6-5 | . | ASGRQEAF
TRBV30 | . | AWSRSQGGTEAF
TRBV5-6 | . | ASGGQPGELF
TRBV27 | TRBD1 | ASSSPRTGDSGELF
TRBV7-6 | . | ASAMGAGAYEQY
TRBV28 | . | ASLGLYGYT
TRBV5-1 | . | ASSAVGEFNEKLF
TRBV2 | TRBD1 | ASSEQGGNYGYT
TRBV2 | TRBD2 | ASSASGGQETQY
TRBV29-1 | . | SVARAKETQY
TRBV5-1 | . | ASSLAAEAVYGYT
TRBV19 | . | ASSQGTNYGYT
TRBV7-2 | TRBD1 | ASSLVITGAPISGNTIY
TRBV5-1 | . | ASSSPGPPYEQY
TRBV7-9 | . | ASSLSPRNSPLH
TRBV5-4 | . | ASSSPSYEQY
TRBV5-8 | . | ASSFGIGALTGYEQY
TRBV27 | TRBD1 | ASSLRRTGSPYEQY
TRBV29-1 | . | SVEGGWVGTGELF
TRBV4-1 | . | ASSPDPGDEQY
TRBV2 | TRBD1 | ASEGTGGQTNYGYT
TRBV27 | TRBD2 | ASSKLVSGRYNEQF
TRBV9 | TRBD1 | ASSIRTGLAGANVLT
TRBV30 | . | AWSLVGGNTEAF
TRBV7-8 | . | ASSLARVSGANVLT
TRBV2 | . | ASSEWQYNEQF
TRBV28 | TRBD1 | ASSLRDSATNEKLF
TRBV4-1 | TRBD2 | ASSLYEPTSGGSYNEQF
TRBV2 | TRBD1 | ASTGQAETQY